The T cell receptor beta chain under discussion was sequenced for a study of T-cell memory formation after mild COVID-19. The study's findings and limits: Day 15 to 85 contracting clones showed balanced CD4/CD8; day 15 to 37 expanders favored CD4+.

The CDR3 has 11 amino acids. The germline V gene encodes CDR1 DFQATT and CDR2 SNEGSKA (reference sequence). V shed 6 bases, J shed 6 bases, and the junction held 4 bases outside the gene matches. TCR alpha and TCR beta cDNA libraries carrying sample barcodes and UMIs came from 5'RACE with constant-segment primers. TCRdb independently ran MiXCR on the 5' RACE reads; one entry per CDR3 protein. The sample contains more than 300,000 distinct CDR3 sequences, 20% to 25% of which appear only once. In its sample, this clonotype was seen a few times. Its antigen is undetermined. The sequence was obtained from a man in his late teens or twenties who had mild COVID-19 (a few samples of this study predate the infection). Cell type and time point are not known. The chain joins TRBV20-1 to TRBJ2-7; TRBD1 matches at 8 bases. Sequencing used PBMCs or a T cell subset sorted from them (not recorded which). The CDR3 loop reads CSARTGPEQYV. CDR3 sequence (DNA): TGCAGTGCGAGGACAGGGCCCGAGCAGTACGTC.